Listed here is a single T cell receptor beta chain. The antigen is unknown. Healthy bone marrow donors made up the cohort. In germline, CDR1 is SGHRS, CDR2 YFSETQ. This CDR3 has 15 amino acids. Trimming shortened V by 4 bases and J by 2 bases, and 14 bases separated the two germline ends. With 60 Vbeta and 13 Jbeta primers, the PCR was carried out. Profiling relied on immunoSEQ multiplex PCR, and the TCRdb table lists in-frame clones only, not all of them. The sample has about 140,000 clones; approximately 80% are singletons. This sample was included in a study of cytomegalovirus exposure and HLA in healthy donors. Study conclusions and caveats: TCR beta chains numbering roughly 150 were designated cytomegalovirus-associated. With high specificity and sensitivity, the classifier reportedly diagnosed cytomegalovirus status.

The V call is TRBV5-1, the J call TRBJ2-3, with D possibly being TRBD1 (5 bases). The TCR comes from a man aged 45-65 years in good health and CMV-seronegative. The sample comprised PBMCs. The CDR3 reads CASSPNTGYTDTQYF. As DNA, the CDR3 is TGCGCCAGCAGCCCTAATACAGGATACACAGATACGCAGTATTTT.